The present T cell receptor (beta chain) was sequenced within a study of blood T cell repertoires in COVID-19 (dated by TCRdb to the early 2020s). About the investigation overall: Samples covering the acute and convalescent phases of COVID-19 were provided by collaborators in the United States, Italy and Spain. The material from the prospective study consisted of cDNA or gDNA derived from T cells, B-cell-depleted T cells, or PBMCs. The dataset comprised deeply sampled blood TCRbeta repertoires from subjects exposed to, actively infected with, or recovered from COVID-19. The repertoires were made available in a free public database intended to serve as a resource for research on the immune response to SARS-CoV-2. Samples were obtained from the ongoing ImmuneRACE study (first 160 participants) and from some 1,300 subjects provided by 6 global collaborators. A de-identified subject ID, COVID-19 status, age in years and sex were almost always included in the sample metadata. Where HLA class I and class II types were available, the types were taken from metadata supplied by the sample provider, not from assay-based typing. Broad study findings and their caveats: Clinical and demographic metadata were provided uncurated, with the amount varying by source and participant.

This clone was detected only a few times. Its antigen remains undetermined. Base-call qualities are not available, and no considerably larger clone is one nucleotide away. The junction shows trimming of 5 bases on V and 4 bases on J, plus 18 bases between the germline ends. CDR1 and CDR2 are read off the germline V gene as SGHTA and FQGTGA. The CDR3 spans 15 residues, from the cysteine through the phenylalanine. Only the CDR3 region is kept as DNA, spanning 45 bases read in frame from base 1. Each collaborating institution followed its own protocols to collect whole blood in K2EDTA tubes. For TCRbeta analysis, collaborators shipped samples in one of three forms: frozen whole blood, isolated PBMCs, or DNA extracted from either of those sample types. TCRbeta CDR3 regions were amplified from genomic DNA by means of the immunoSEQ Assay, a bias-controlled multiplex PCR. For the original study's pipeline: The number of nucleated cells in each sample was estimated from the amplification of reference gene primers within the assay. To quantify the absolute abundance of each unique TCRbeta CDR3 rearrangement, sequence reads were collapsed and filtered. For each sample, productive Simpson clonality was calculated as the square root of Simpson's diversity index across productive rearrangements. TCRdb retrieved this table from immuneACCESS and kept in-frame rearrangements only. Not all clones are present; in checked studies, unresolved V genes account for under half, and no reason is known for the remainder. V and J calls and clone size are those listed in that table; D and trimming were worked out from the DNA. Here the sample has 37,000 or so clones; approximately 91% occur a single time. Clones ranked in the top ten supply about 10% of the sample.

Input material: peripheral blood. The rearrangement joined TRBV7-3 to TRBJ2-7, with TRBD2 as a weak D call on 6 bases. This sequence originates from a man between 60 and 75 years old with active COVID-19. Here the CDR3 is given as CASSPGVAELYEQYF. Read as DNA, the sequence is TGTGCCAGCAGCCCTGGGGTAGCGGAGCTATACGAGCAGTACTTC.